Following are 8 T cell receptor beta chains from one sample sequenced in a study of T cell responses to AZD1222 COVID-19 vaccine. TCRdb's copy holds only in-frame clones and misses some; the assay was immunoSEQ multiplex PCR. The sample carries around 95,000 clones, just under 90% recorded once. Here the sequenced sample was peripheral blood, taken on day 0 of AZD1222 vaccination. The receptors come from an adult in good health.

The V call is TRBV29-1, the J call TRBJ2-7; D might be TRBD2 (6 bases). The ends were cut back, 6 bases at V and 3 bases at J, with 9 bases in the middle. The germline gives CDR1 SQVTM, CDR2 ANQGSEA. This CDR3 is built from 11 residues. The DNA for the CDR3 is TGCAGCGTCTGGGGGGACTACGAGCAGTACTTC. Its protein is CSVWGDYEQYF.

This clone was seen a handful of times. The gene calls are TRBV2 and TRBJ2-5; 11 nucleotides match TRBD2. The CDR3 runs to 15 residues. Per germline, CDR1 SNHLY and CDR2 FYNNEI. J gave up 3 bases and V 11 bases, and 11 bases lay outside the gene matches. CDR3 bases: TGTGCCGGCAAGGCTAGCGGGGGGCTGGAAGAGACCCAGTACTTC. This codes for CAGKASGGLEETQYF.

This clone was seen just once. The rearrangement links TRBV2 to TRBJ2-1, with D possibly matching TRBD1 (6 bases). CDR1 is SNHLY and CDR2 is FYNNEI in the germline V gene. The CDR3 totals 11 residues. The V end lost 10 bases, the J end lost 8 bases, and 12 bases lay between the germline ends. For the CDR3, the DNA is TGTGCCATCCGGGACAACGATGAGCAGTTCTTC. Protein product: CAIRDNDEQFF.

The table lists this clone with a few counts. The DNA for the CDR3 is TGTGCCAGCAGCTTGAGGGGGCGAGGCCAGCCCCAGCATTTT. It translates to CASSLRGRGQPQHF. This chain joins TRBV27 and TRBJ1-5; TRBD1 aligns across 7 bases. Germline V lookup: CDR1 MNHEY, CDR2 SMNVEV (reference sequence). Losses at the gene ends were 6 bases for V and 7 bases for J; bases not matched to a gene: 9. The CDR3 runs 14 residues.

This clone appeared a few times. The genes are TRBV7-2 and TRBJ1-6; D perhaps matches TRBD1 (6 bases). Germline CDR1 reads SGHTA; CDR2 reads FQGNSA. The CDR3 length is 14 residues. The V end was cut by 6 bases, the J end by 7 bases, with 13 bases between. The CDR3 DNA follows: TGTGCCAGCAGAAGCTGGCAGGGGAATTCACCCCTCCACTTT. Its protein is CASRSWQGNSPLHF.

This chain joins TRBV7-3 and TRBJ2-5; D gene uncertain. CDR1 and CDR2 (germline): SGHTA, FQGTGA. Deletions cut 5 bases from V and 5 bases from J, with 12 bases between. This CDR3 region has 13 residues. CDR3 sequence (DNA): TGTGCCAGCAGCCGCGAATACCGGGAGACCCAGTACTTC. Its protein product is CASSREYRETQYF. Complete variable domain (other parts from reference TRBV7-3 and TRBJ2-5): GAGVSQTPSNKVTEKGKYVELRCDPISGHTALYWYRQSLGQGPEFLIYFQGTGAADDSGLPNDRFFAVRPEGSVSTLKIQRTERGDSAVYLCASSREYRETQYFGPGTRLLVL.

V gene TRBV7-2 combines with J gene TRBJ1-1; D is unresolved. V was shortened by 1 base and J by 4 bases, with 7 bases between the two germline ends. The germline V gene encodes CDR1 SGHTA and CDR2 FQGNSA. This CDR3 comprises 13 residues. The CDR3, as DNA: TGTGCCAGCAGCTTAGGGCCTACCACTGAAGCTTTCTTT. Translated: CASSLGPTTEAFF.

The V and J genes are TRBV27 and TRBJ1-4; 8 nucleotides match TRBD1. This CDR3 region has 14 residues. The junction had 10 bases not matched to a gene; V was cut back by 5 bases and J by 11 bases. Germline-derived CDR1 and CDR2 are MNHEY and SMNVEV (reference sequence). In DNA form, the CDR3 reads TGTGCCAGCAGTCCAGGGGGCGCGGGTGCGAAACTGTTTTTT. Translating gives CASSPGGAGAKLFF.